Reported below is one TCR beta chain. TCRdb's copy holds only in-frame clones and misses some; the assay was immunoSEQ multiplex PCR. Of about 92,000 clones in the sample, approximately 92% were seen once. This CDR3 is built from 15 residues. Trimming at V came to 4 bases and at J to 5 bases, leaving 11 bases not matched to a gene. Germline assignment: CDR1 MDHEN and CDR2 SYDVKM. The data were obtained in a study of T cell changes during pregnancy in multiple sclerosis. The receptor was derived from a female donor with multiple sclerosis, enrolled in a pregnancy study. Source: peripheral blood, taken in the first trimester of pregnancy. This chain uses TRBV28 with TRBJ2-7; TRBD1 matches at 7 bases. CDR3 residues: CASSSETGYLHEQYF. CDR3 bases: TGTGCCAGCAGTTCCGAGACAGGGTACCTCCACGAGCAGTACTTC.